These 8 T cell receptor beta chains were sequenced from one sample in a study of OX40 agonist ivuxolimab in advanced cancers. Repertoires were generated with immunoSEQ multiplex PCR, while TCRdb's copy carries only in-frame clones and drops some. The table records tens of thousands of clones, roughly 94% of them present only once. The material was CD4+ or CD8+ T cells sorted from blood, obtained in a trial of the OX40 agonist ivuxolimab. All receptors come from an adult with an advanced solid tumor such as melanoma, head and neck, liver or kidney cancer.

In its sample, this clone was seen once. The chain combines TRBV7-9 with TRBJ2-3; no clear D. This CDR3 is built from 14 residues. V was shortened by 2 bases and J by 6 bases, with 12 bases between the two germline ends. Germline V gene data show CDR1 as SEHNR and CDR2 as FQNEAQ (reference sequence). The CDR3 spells CASSLYRVGDTQYF. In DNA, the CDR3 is TGTGCCAGCAGCTTATATAGGGTAGGCGATACGCAGTATTTT.

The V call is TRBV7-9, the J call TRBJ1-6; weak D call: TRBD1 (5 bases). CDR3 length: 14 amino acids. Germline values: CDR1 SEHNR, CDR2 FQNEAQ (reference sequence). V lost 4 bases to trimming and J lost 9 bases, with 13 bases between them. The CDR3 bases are TGTGCCAGCAGCTCTCAGGGCCCAACTTCACCCCTCCACTTT. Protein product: CASSSQGPTSPLHF.

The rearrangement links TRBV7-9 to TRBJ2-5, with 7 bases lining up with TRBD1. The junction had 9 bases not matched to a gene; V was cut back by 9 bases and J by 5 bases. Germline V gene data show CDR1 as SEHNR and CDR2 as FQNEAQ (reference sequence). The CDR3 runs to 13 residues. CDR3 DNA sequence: TGTGCCAGTAAGGGGGCAGGGGTTGAGACCCAGTACTTC. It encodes CASKGAGVETQYF.

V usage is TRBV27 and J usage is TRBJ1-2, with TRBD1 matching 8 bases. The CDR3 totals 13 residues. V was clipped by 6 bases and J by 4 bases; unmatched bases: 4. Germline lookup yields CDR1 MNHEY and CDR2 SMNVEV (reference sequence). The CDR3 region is CASSPGGGYGYTF. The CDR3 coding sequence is TGTGCCAGCAGCCCAGGGGGCGGCTATGGCTACACCTTC.

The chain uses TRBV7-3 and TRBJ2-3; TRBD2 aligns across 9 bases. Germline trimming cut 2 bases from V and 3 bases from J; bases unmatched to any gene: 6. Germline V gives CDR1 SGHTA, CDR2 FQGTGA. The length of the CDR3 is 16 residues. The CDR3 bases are TGTGCCAGCAGCTTAGTTAGCGGGAGTGAGACAGATACGCAGTATTTT. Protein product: CASSLVSGSETDTQYF.

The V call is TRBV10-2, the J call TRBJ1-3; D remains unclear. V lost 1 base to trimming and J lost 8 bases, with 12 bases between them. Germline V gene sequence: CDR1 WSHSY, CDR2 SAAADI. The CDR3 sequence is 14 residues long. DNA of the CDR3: TGCGCCAGCAGTGAGTTCGGGTCCCAGGACACCATATATTTT. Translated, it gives CASSEFGSQDTIYF.

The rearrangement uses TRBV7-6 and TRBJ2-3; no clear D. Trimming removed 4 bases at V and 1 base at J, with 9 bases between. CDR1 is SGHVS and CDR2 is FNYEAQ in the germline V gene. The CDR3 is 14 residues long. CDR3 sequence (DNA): TGTGCCAGCAGCTACCGTTCGGGCACAGATACGCAGTATTTT. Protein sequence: CASSYRSGTDTQYF.

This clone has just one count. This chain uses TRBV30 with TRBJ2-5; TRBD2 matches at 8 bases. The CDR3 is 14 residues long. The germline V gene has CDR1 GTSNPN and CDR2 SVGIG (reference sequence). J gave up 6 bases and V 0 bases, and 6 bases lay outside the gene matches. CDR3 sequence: CAWSVITGGKTQYF. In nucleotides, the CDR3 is TGTGCCTGGAGTGTAATAACGGGGGGGAAGACCCAGTACTTC.